The next 22 T cell receptor beta chains were all read from a single sample in a study of CD4 T cells in relation to SARS-CoV-2 and coronaviruses. These receptors are not linked to any known antigen. Clones were sequenced by immunoSEQ multiplex PCR, and TCRdb holds only the in-frame ones, with some missing. Among about 20,000 clones listed, approximately 68% were seen once. The unexposed donors gave CD4+ T cells in about 2011-2018, prior to COVID-19. Isolation of CD4+ T cells took place after less than 13 days in culture. Material for sequencing was CD4+ T cells from PBMCs, cultured in vitro. The receptors shown here come from a human donor in good health.

CDR3 in DNA: TGTGCCAGCAGCTCAGGGGGACGGGATCAGCCCCAGCATTTT. Its translation: CASSSGGRDQPQHF. The chain uses TRBV5-6 and TRBJ1-5; 7 nucleotides align to TRBD1. CDR3 length: 14 residues. J gave up 5 bases and V 3 bases, and 5 bases lay outside the gene matches. CDR1 is SGHDT and CDR2 is YYEEEE in the germline V gene.

This clone appeared once. The gene calls are TRBV5-5 and TRBJ2-3; D is ambiguous. The CDR3 consists of 14 residues. V lost 5 bases and J 2 bases, leaving 12 bases between the germline ends. The germline V gene has CDR1 SGHKS and CDR2 YYEKEE (reference sequence). In DNA form, the CDR3 reads TGTGCCAGCAGAGTGAGGCACCTCACAGATACGCAGTATTTT. The encoded protein is CASRVRHLTDTQYF.

This chain joins TRBV10-3 and TRBJ2-5; D perhaps matches TRBD2 (6 bases). Germline CDR1 is ENHRY and CDR2 is SYGVKD. The CDR3 has 13 amino acids. V was trimmed by 7 bases and J by 4 bases, leaving 13 bases between them. The CDR3 DNA sequence: TGTGCCATCACCCGGGGGACCCGAGAGACCCAGTACTTC. It encodes CAITRGTRETQYF.

In its sample, this clone was seen a few times. The rearrangement uses TRBV12-3 or TRBV12-4 and TRBJ2-1; D is perhaps TRBD1 or TRBD2 (5 bases each). V dropped 2 bases and J dropped 9 bases, with 11 bases sitting between them. The CDR3 runs 13 residues. The CDR3 DNA sequence: TGTGCCAGCAGTTTATGGGGGTCTTCTGAGCAGTTCTTC. This translates into CASSLWGSSEQFF.

The table lists this clone with a few counts. The CDR3 here is CAWGAGFGYTF. The CDR3 DNA follows: TGTGCCTGGGGCGCAGGGTTTGGCTACACCTTC. The chain couples TRBV30 to TRBJ1-2, with D tentatively TRBD1 (5 bases). Germline V gene sequence: CDR1 GTSNPN, CDR2 SVGIG (reference sequence). This CDR3 is 11 amino acids long. Trimming stripped 5 bases from V and 7 bases from J, with 11 bases between.

This clone was picked up a small number of times. V usage is TRBV6-6 and J usage is TRBJ1-6; possible D gene TRBD1, 5 bases. The CDR3 spans 15 residues. Germline V gene sequence: CDR1 MNHNY, CDR2 SVGAGI (reference sequence). Trimming removed 6 bases at V and 9 bases at J, with 18 bases between. CDR3 in DNA: TGTGCCAGCAGCCCCGGACCCGGGGGTAGTTCACCCCTCCACTTT. It translates to CASSPGPGGSSPLHF.

This clone was picked up one time. This chain joins TRBV5-1 and TRBJ1-1; D remains unclear. Trimming pared 2 bases from V and 7 bases from J, leaving 9 bases between. CDR3 size: 12 residues. The germline gives CDR1 SGHRS, CDR2 YFSETQ. DNA of the CDR3: TGCGCCAGCAGCTTACGGGATGGTGAAGCTTTCTTT. Translating gives CASSLRDGEAFF.

The V call is TRBV6-2 or TRBV6-3, the J call TRBJ2-3, with TRBD1 matching over 9 bases. The junction had 16 bases not matched to a gene; V was cut back by 6 bases and J by 6 bases. The CDR3 is made up of 17 amino acids. The germline V gene encodes CDR1 MNHEY and CDR2 SVGEGT. The chain's CDR3 is CASSPPPRQGVRDTQYF. The CDR3 nucleotides are TGTGCCAGCAGCCCCCCCCCGAGACAGGGGGTAAGGGATACGCAGTATTTT.

In DNA, the CDR3 is TGTGCCAGGGTTAAGACAGGGGTGCGAGAAAAACTGTTTTTT. Protein product: CARVKTGVREKLFF. V gene TRBV7-3 combines with J gene TRBJ1-4; 8 bases line up with TRBD1. The J segment lost 8 bases and the V segment lost 9 bases, leaving 11 bases of the junction unmatched. In germline, CDR1 is SGHTA, CDR2 FQGTGA. The CDR3 loop spans 14 amino acids.

This clone was counted only a few times. The chain links TRBV5-1 to TRBJ1-1; D perhaps matches TRBD1 (5 bases). Germline values: CDR1 SGHRS, CDR2 YFSETQ. CDR3 length: 13 amino acids. V lost 2 bases and J lost 1, with 6 bases in between. This chain's CDR3 is CASSFGQNTEAFF. The CDR3 DNA reads as TGCGCCAGCAGCTTCGGACAGAACACTGAAGCTTTCTTT.

This chain connects TRBV3-1 (or the pseudogene TRBV3-2) to TRBJ1-6; D remains unclear. Germline V gene data show CDR1 as LGHDT and CDR2 as YNNKEL (reference sequence). The CDR3 is made up of 13 amino acids. Trimming left V 3 bases short and J 5 bases short, with 5 bases between. The CDR3 protein is CASSQAHNSPLHF. In DNA, the CDR3 is TGTGCCAGCAGCCAGGCCCATAATTCACCCCTCCACTTT.

There are a few counts of this clone. The chain is built from TRBV5-4 and TRBJ1-5; unclear D gene. Per germline, CDR1 SGHNT and CDR2 YYREEE (reference sequence). Trimming removed 4 bases at V and 5 bases at J, with 10 bases between. The CDR3 has 13 residues. The CDR3 sequence: CASSKGADQPQHF. The CDR3 DNA follows: TGTGCCAGCAGCAAGGGAGCAGATCAGCCCCAGCATTTT.

The sample holds a few counts of this clone. The chain is built from TRBV12-5 and TRBJ1-5; perhaps TRBD1 as D (5 bases). V lost 1 base, J lost 6 bases, and 10 bases lay in between. In germline, CDR1 is LGHNT, CDR2 FRNRAP. CDR3 size: 14 residues. The DNA of the CDR3 is TGTGCTAGTGGTTTGGACGCAGGGCCTCAGCCCCAGCATTTT. Translating gives CASGLDAGPQPQHF.

The chain employs TRBV19 and TRBJ2-5; 7 bases are shared with TRBD2. The CDR3 consists of 17 residues. Germline values: CDR1 LNHDA, CDR2 SQIVND (reference sequence). J was trimmed by 7 bases and V by 4 bases; bases with no gene match: 18. For the CDR3, the DNA is TGTGCCAGTAGTAATCCAGGCCTCGGAACGCGGGGGTGGACCCAGTACTTC. This translates into CASSNPGLGTRGWTQYF.

The chain employs TRBV5-1 and TRBJ2-2, with D possibly TRBD2 on 5 matching bases. Between the trimmed V and J ends, which lost 7 bases and 7 bases, there was a span of 14 bases. Germline loops: CDR1 SGHRS, CDR2 YFSETQ. The length of the CDR3 is 13 residues. The CDR3 is CASCPGSDGELFF. CDR3 nucleotides: TGCGCCAGCTGCCCGGGGAGTGACGGGGAGCTGTTTTTT.

The chain links TRBV12-5 to TRBJ2-7, with no clear D. The CDR3 loop spans 11 amino acids. V was trimmed by 2 bases and J by 7 bases, leaving 6 bases between them. Per the germline V gene, CDR1 is LGHNT and CDR2 is FRNRAP. The CDR3 region is CASGLYVEQYF. The CDR3 bases are TGTGCTAGTGGTTTGTACGTGGAGCAGTACTTC.

The chain joins TRBV19 to TRBJ2-3, with D possibly matching TRBD1 (6 bases). Deletions cut 2 bases from V and 1 base from J, with 10 bases between. Germline V gene lookup returns CDR1 LNHDA and CDR2 SQIVND (reference sequence). The CDR3 has 15 amino acids. CDR3 bases: TGTGCCAGTAGTATAAAGCCAGGGGGCACAGATACGCAGTATTTT. As protein: CASSIKPGGTDTQYF.

The chain couples TRBV5-1 to TRBJ2-5, with 14 bases aligning to TRBD2. The V segment lost 3 bases and the J segment 4 bases; nucleotides outside the gene matches: 5. This CDR3 comprises 16 residues. Germline assignment: CDR1 SGHRS and CDR2 YFSETQ. CDR3 nucleotides: TGCGCCAGCAGCTCCGGGACTAGCGGGAGTTCAGAGACCCAGTACTTC. Its translation is CASSSGTSGSSETQYF.

The rearrangement joins TRBV6-2 or TRBV6-3 to TRBJ2-7; D perhaps matches TRBD2 (8 bases). This CDR3 spans 19 amino acids. Trimming took off 3 bases at V and 0 bases at J, with 24 bases between the two ends. Germline values: CDR1 MNHEY, CDR2 SVGEGT. CDR3 in DNA: TGTGCCAGCAGTTATTGGGTAGGGGGCGGGAGGCCCCTCTCCTACGAGCAGTACTTC. This codes for CASSYWVGGGRPLSYEQYF.

This clone has only one observation. This chain joins TRBV6-5 and TRBJ1-1; 7 nucleotides align to TRBD1. Per germline, CDR1 MNHEY and CDR2 SVGAGI. Trimming took 2 bases from V and 3 from J; bases not matched to a gene: 3. The CDR3 runs 14 residues. This CDR3 is CASSYQQGDTEAFF. DNA of the CDR3: TGTGCCAGCAGTTACCAGCAGGGGGACACTGAAGCTTTCTTT.

This chain joins TRBV29-1 and TRBJ2-2; D is perhaps TRBD1 (6 bases). The CDR3 length is 14 residues. Trimming cost V 3 bases and J 2 bases, with 10 bases left between them. Germline V lookup: CDR1 SQVTM, CDR2 ANQGSEA. The CDR3 here is CSVEGAINTGELFF. For the CDR3, the DNA is TGCAGCGTTGAGGGGGCTATCAACACCGGGGAGCTGTTTTTT.

The chain joins TRBV5-1 to TRBJ2-2; 9 positions match TRBD2. Trimming at V came to 7 bases and at J to 1 base, leaving 2 bases not matched to a gene. Germline V lookup: CDR1 SGHRS, CDR2 YFSETQ. There are 14 residues in the CDR3. Here the CDR3 DNA reads TGCGCCAGCGAGACTAGCGGGAACACCGGGGAGCTGTTTTTT. It is translated as CASETSGNTGELFF. The full variable domain, in which reference TRBV5-1 and TRBJ2-2 provide the parts outside the CDR3, is KAGVTQTPRYLIKTRGQQVTLSCSPISGHRSVSWYQQTPGQGLQFLFEYFSETQRNKGNFPGRFSGRQFSNSRSEMNVSTLELGDSALYLCASETSGNTGELFFGEGSRLTVL.